Listed below are T cell receptor beta chains from one sample, sequenced in a study of CD4 T cells in relation to SARS-CoV-2 and coronaviruses. Some clones are missing from TCRdb's copy, which holds only in-frame ones; the method was immunoSEQ multiplex PCR. This table holds about 59,000 clones, 80% to 90% found once. The sequenced sample consisted of memory CD4+ T cells from PBMCs. These receptors all stem from a human donor in good health. The CDR3 runs from the conserved cysteine through the conserved F or W. D genes are given only for firm matches. Size tells how often a clone was seen (once, few, many) or the class of an expanded clone, and some rows leave it out.

v_gene	j_gene	abundance	d_gene	CDR3aa	CDR3nt
TRBV30	TRBJ1-5	-	TRBD1	CAWSFTAGGSQPQHF	TGTGCCTGGAGTTTCACGGCAGGGGGCTCTCAGCCCCAGCATTTT
TRBV27	TRBJ1-2	once	TRBD1	CASSPLGQGQGYTF	TGTGCCAGCAGTCCGCTGGGACAGGGGCAAGGCTACACCTTC
TRBV3-1/TRBV3-2	TRBJ2-1	-	-	CASSQDLTGSSYNEQFF	TGTGCCAGCAGCCAAGATCTAACAGGGAGCTCCTACAATGAGCAGTTCTTC
TRBV5-6	TRBJ2-3	-	-	CASSLRTTRTDTQYF	TGTGCCAGCAGCTTGAGAACTACCCGCACAGATACGCAGTATTTT
TRBV12-3/TRBV12-4	TRBJ2-2	-	-	CASSPGRNGELFF	TGTGCCAGCAGTCCCGGACGCAACGGGGAGCTGTTTTTT
TRBV3-1/TRBV3-2	TRBJ1-3	-	-	CASSQRSPGGAGNTIYF	TGTGCCAGCAGCCAACGGTCCCCGGGGGGAGCCGGAAACACCATATATTTT
TRBV28	TRBJ2-7	-	-	CASSLNSAEQYF	TGTGCCAGCAGTCTAAATTCAGCCGAGCAGTACTTC
TRBV18	TRBJ2-3	-	-	CASSQQGRTDTQYF	TGTGCCAGCTCACAACAGGGTCGCACAGATACGCAGTATTTT
TRBV4-1	TRBJ1-5	-	-	CASSQVSNQPQHF	TGCGCCAGCAGCCAAGTTAGCAATCAGCCCCAGCATTTT
TRBV2	TRBJ1-2	-	-	CASRKPDSNYGYTF	TGTGCCAGCAGGAAGCCGGACAGTAACTATGGCTACACCTTC
TRBV19	TRBJ2-7	-	TRBD2	CASANQPSGSAEQYF	TGTGCCAGTGCTAACCAGCCTAGCGGGAGCGCCGAGCAGTACTTC
TRBV19	TRBJ1-4	-	-	CASSNLQREKLFF	TGTGCCAGTAGTAACTTGCAAAGGGAAAAACTGTTTTTT
TRBV5-1	TRBJ2-1	few	TRBD2	CASSWGGDEQFF	TGCGCCAGCAGCTGGGGGGGGGATGAGCAGTTCTTC
TRBV6-6	TRBJ2-7	once	TRBD2	CASSSGLANRGYEQYF	TGTGCCAGCAGTTCGGGACTAGCTAACCGGGGATACGAGCAGTACTTC
TRBV10-3	TRBJ2-2	-	-	CAISVLRVRDGNTGELFF	TGTGCCATCAGTGTTTTACGGGTAAGGGACGGAAACACCGGGGAGCTGTTTTTT
TRBV18	TRBJ1-6	few	TRBD1	CASSPAGQVYNSPLHF	TGTGCCAGCTCACCAGCGGGACAGGTCTATAATTCACCCCTCCACTTT
TRBV6-5	TRBJ1-1	-	-	CASSYSNRAPEAFF	TGTGCCAGCAGTTACTCGAACCGGGCTCCTGAAGCTTTCTTT
TRBV11-3	TRBJ2-5	-	-	CAPNLCGYQETQYF	TGTGCCCCGAATCTATGTGGGTACCAAGAGACCCAGTACTTC
TRBV5-5	TRBJ2-2	-	TRBD2	CASSSGLRGSAGELFF	TGTGCCAGCAGTTCGGGATTGCGGGGGTCCGCCGGGGAGCTGTTTTTT
TRBV28	TRBJ2-3	-	-	CASRWTDTQYF	TGTGCCAGCAGATGGACAGATACGCAGTATTTT
TRBV6-5	TRBJ2-5	once	TRBD2	CASRGRGLGTQYF	TGTGCCAGCAGGGGACGGGGACTAGGGACCCAGTACTTC
TRBV6-5	TRBJ1-3	-	TRBD1	CASSSWDRGIGNTIYF	TGTGCCAGCAGTTCTTGGGACAGGGGAATTGGAAACACCATATATTTT
TRBV10-1	TRBJ1-2	once	-	CASSPGTPADYGYTF	TGCGCCAGCTCCCCCGGGACGCCGGCCGACTATGGCTACACCTTC
TRBV7-3	TRBJ2-3	-	TRBD2	CASSSGGTDTQYF	TGTGCCAGCTCTAGCGGGGGCACAGATACGCAGTATTTT
TRBV5-4	TRBJ2-1	-	-	CASSLRDRINNEQFF	TGTGCCAGCAGCTTAAGAGACAGGATCAACAATGAGCAGTTCTTC
TRBV5-5	TRBJ1-1	-	-	CASSLASDEAFF	TGTGCCAGCAGCTTGGCATCTGATGAAGCTTTCTTT
TRBV6-4	TRBJ2-2	once	-	CASSRTRDTNTGELFF	TGTGCCAGCAGTCGAACCAGGGACACGAACACCGGGGAGCTGTTTTTT
TRBV3-1/TRBV3-2	TRBJ2-7	-	-	CASSQFDEQYF	TGTGCCAGCAGCCAATTCGACGAGCAGTACTTC
TRBV19	TRBJ1-1	-	-	CASSSKGDTEAFF	TGTGCCAGTAGTAGTAAGGGGGACACTGAAGCTTTCTTT
TRBV6-2/TRBV6-3	TRBJ1-6	once	-	CASSPPPPEYNSPLHF	TGTGCCAGCAGCCCTCCTCCTCCTGAATATAATTCACCCCTCCACTTT
TRBV12-3/TRBV12-4	TRBJ2-1	-	-	CASTSSNEQFF	TGTGCCAGCACCTCGAGCAATGAGCAGTTCTTC
TRBV5-1	TRBJ1-5	few	-	CASSLAGSDQPQHF	TGCGCCAGCAGCTTGGCGGGGTCGGATCAGCCCCAGCATTTT
TRBV28	TRBJ1-2	-	-	CASRKALSRGALSGYTF	TGTGCCAGCCGTAAAGCCCTCAGCAGGGGCGCCTTGTCCGGCTACACCTTC
TRBV5-1	TRBJ1-1	-	-	CASSSISWTELNTEAFF	TGCGCCAGCAGCTCGATCTCGTGGACGGAGTTGAACACTGAAGCTTTCTTT
TRBV19	TRBJ1-2	-	-	CASSITREWGYGYTF	TGTGCCAGTAGTATAACCAGGGAATGGGGCTATGGCTACACCTTC
TRBV20-1	TRBJ2-7	-	TRBD2	CSASLVLAGVPEQYF	TGCAGTGCTAGTTTAGTCCTAGCGGGAGTGCCCGAGCAGTACTTC
TRBV30	TRBJ1-1	once	-	CAWSRGALQAFF	TGTGCCTGGAGTAGGGGGGCTCTTCAAGCTTTCTTT
TRBV9	TRBJ2-4	-	TRBD2	CASSEAGTSLIQYF	TGTGCCAGCAGCGAGGCCGGGACTAGCTTGATTCAGTACTTC
TRBV7-9	TRBJ2-5	-	TRBD2	CASSVGTSGGTSETQYF	TGTGCCAGCAGCGTCGGGACTAGCGGGGGGACCTCAGAGACCCAGTACTTC
TRBV15	TRBJ2-3	-	-	CATSNPSTDTQYF	TGTGCCACCAGCAATCCGAGCACAGATACGCAGTATTTT
TRBV6-5	TRBJ1-4	-	-	CASRPGATNEKLFF	TGTGCCAGCAGACCAGGGGCAACTAATGAAAAACTGTTTTTT
TRBV7-2	TRBJ2-5	-	TRBD1	CASSPGQVETQYF	TGTGCCAGCAGTCCAGGACAGGTAGAGACCCAGTACTTC
TRBV6-2/TRBV6-3	TRBJ2-5	once	-	CASSSQAPPLGTQYF	TGTGCCAGCAGCTCCCAGGCTCCCCCTTTAGGGACCCAGTACTTC
TRBV11-2	TRBJ1-1	once	-	CASSINQGLYTEAFF	TGTGCCAGCAGCATTAATCAAGGGCTTTACACTGAAGCTTTCTTT
TRBV5-8	TRBJ1-4	-	-	CASSRDLSWEGIF	TGTGCCAGCAGCCGGGACCTTTCCTGGGAGGGGATTTTT
TRBV6-5	TRBJ1-4	-	-	CASSIRVEEKLFF	TGTGCCAGCAGTATCAGGGTAGAGGAAAAACTGTTTTTT
TRBV7-9	TRBJ1-1	-	-	CASRKGEANTEAFF	TGTGCCAGCAGAAAGGGGGAAGCGAACACTGAAGCTTTCTTT
TRBV30	TRBJ2-2	-	-	CAWNPMGAGEVTGELFF	TGTGCCTGGAACCCGATGGGGGCGGGAGAGGTCACCGGGGAGCTGTTTTTT
TRBV28	TRBJ1-1	-	TRBD1	CASRGQGARNTEAFF	TGTGCCAGCAGGGGGCAGGGGGCGAGGAACACTGAAGCTTTCTTT
TRBV5-8	TRBJ2-1	-	-	CASNRETYNEQFF	TGTGCCAGCAACAGGGAGACCTACAATGAGCAGTTCTTC
TRBV2	TRBJ2-2	-	TRBD2	CASRPRTSGGATGELFF	TGTGCCAGCAGGCCCCGGACTAGCGGGGGCGCAACCGGGGAGCTGTTTTTT
TRBV6-5	TRBJ2-5	few	-	CASRRRDGKETQYF	TGTGCCAGCAGACGGCGGGACGGTAAAGAGACCCAGTACTTC
TRBV18	TRBJ1-4	-	-	CASSGFATNEKLFF	TGTGCCAGCTCTGGGTTTGCAACTAATGAAAAACTGTTTTTT
TRBV27	TRBJ2-7	-	-	CASSLIRGRVSGSSYEQYF	TGTGCCAGCAGTTTAATTCGCGGCAGAGTTAGCGGTAGCTCCTACGAGCAGTACTTC
TRBV5-1	TRBJ2-1	-	TRBD2	CASSRPGLGNNEQFF	TGCGCCAGCAGCCGACCGGGACTAGGAAACAATGAGCAGTTCTTC